This T cell receptor (beta chain) was sequenced during a study of cytomegalovirus exposure and HLA in healthy donors. Of note for this clone: Its specificity is unknown.

Study conclusions and caveats: Per published reports, the classifier diagnosed cytomegalovirus status with high specificity and sensitivity. According to a subsequent analysis, TCR clusters identified in the first cohort showed a tendency to co-occur across the 110 or so validation repertoires.

Some clones are missing from TCRdb's copy, which holds only in-frame ones; the method was immunoSEQ multiplex PCR. The table includes under 400,000 clones, 86% detected once. The germline V gene encodes CDR1 MNHNY and CDR2 SVGAGI (reference sequence). V was clipped by 11 bases and J by 1 base, with 11 bases between them. The CDR3 length is 12 residues. The receptor was isolated from a woman aged 18-35 years in good health and CMV-seronegative. The V and J genes are TRBV6-6 and TRBJ1-1; D is unresolved. The material sequenced was PBMCs. The CDR3 spells CARLETNTEAFF. In DNA, the CDR3 is TGTGCCCGACTCGAGACGAACACTGAAGCTTTCTTT.